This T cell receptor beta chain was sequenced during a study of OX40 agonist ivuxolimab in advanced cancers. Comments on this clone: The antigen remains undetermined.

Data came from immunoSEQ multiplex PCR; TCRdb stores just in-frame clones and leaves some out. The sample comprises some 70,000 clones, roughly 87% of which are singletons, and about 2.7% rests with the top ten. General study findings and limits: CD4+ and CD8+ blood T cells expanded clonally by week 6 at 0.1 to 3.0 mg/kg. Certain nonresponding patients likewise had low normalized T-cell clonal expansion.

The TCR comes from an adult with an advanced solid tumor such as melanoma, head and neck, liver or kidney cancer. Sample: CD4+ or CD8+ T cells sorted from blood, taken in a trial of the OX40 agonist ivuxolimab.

The chain's CDR3 is CASSLVSPNSPLHF. The DNA of the CDR3 is TGTGCCAGCAGTTTGGTCTCGCCGAATTCACCCCTCCACTTT. V and J are TRBV28 and TRBJ1-6, with no clear D. V dropped 3 bases and J dropped 7 bases, with 10 bases sitting between them. This CDR3 has 14 amino acids. Germline assignment: CDR1 MDHEN and CDR2 SYDVKM.